The 20 T cell receptor beta chains given below trace back to one sample, sequenced in a study of blood T cell repertoires in COVID-19. Assay: immunoSEQ multiplex PCR; the TCRdb copy retains only in-frame clones and omits some. The sample holds more than 100,000 clones, around 85% seen once. Specimen: peripheral blood. These receptors were taken from a woman aged 45-65 years with acute or convalescent COVID-19.

The chain joins TRBV6-6 to TRBJ1-1, with 9 bases lining up with TRBD1. Trimming took 7 bases from V and 8 from J; bases not matched to a gene: 5. Per germline, CDR1 MNHNY and CDR2 SVGAGI (reference sequence). The CDR3 loop spans 12 amino acids. In DNA, the CDR3 is TGTGCCAGCACCTGGACAGGGGTCGAAGCTTTCTTT. This codes for CASTWTGVEAFF.

The chain employs TRBV29-1 and TRBJ2-3, with 13 nucleotides matching TRBD2. The CDR3 totals 15 residues. V lost 4 bases, J lost 5 bases, and 6 bases stayed unmatched. Germline V gives CDR1 SQVTM, CDR2 ANQGSEA. The CDR3 bases are TGCAGCGTTGGGACTAGCGGGGGTCTCGGAGATACGCAGTATTTT. Protein sequence: CSVGTSGGLGDTQYF.

J is TRBJ1-3 and V is TRBV5-5; the D gene is possibly TRBD1 (5 bases). There are 16 residues in the CDR3. Trimming stripped 4 bases from V and 0 bases from J, with 14 bases between. Germline V gene lookup returns CDR1 SGHKS and CDR2 YYEKEE (reference sequence). CDR3 nucleotide sequence: TGTGCCAGCAGCAAACCCGACAGATACTCTGGAAACACCATATATTTT. Protein: CASSKPDRYSGNTIYF.

The chain employs TRBV19 and TRBJ1-5, with TRBD1 matching 7 bases. This CDR3 is built from 15 residues. Per germline, CDR1 LNHDA and CDR2 SQIVND (reference sequence). V lost 4 bases, J lost 0 bases, and 3 bases stayed unmatched. The CDR3 nucleotides read TGTGCCAGTAGTAGGGGACAGATTAGCAATCAGCCCCAGCATTTT. Its translation: CASSRGQISNQPQHF.

The chain employs TRBV30 and TRBJ1-5; D gene uncertain. There are 13 residues in the CDR3. Per germline, CDR1 GTSNPN and CDR2 SVGIG (reference sequence). V lost 3 bases, J lost 9 bases, and 15 bases lay in between. In nucleotides, the CDR3 is TGTGCCTGGAGCAATACCCTCCGGGGGCCCCAGCATTTT. Its protein product is CAWSNTLRGPQHF.

This clone has only a few counts. The rearrangement joins TRBV27 to TRBJ1-6; no clear D gene. The ends were cut back, 6 bases at V and 0 bases at J, with 12 bases in the middle. Looked up from germline, CDR1 is MNHEY and CDR2 is SMNVEV (reference sequence). CDR3 length: 16 residues. In DNA, the CDR3 is TGTGCCAGCAGAGGACTGCTCAGCTCCTATAATTCACCCCTCCACTTT. It encodes CASRGLLSSYNSPLHF.

This sequence joins TRBV7-9 and TRBJ2-3, with 8 bases lining up with TRBD2. There are 16 residues in the CDR3. Germline loops: CDR1 SEHNR, CDR2 FQNEAQ (reference sequence). Trimming cost V 5 bases and J 0 bases; bases outside gene matches: 7. CDR3 loop: CASSLGLAPSTDTQYF. For the CDR3, the DNA is TGTGCCAGCAGCCTAGGACTAGCTCCTAGCACAGATACGCAGTATTTT.

The rearrangement joins TRBV2 to TRBJ1-2, with a possible D match to TRBD1 (5 bases). The V and J ends lost 5 bases and 6 bases respectively, with 10 bases between them. Germline V gene data show CDR1 as SNHLY and CDR2 as FYNNEI. This CDR3 comprises 12 residues. The CDR3 sequence: CASSSPGNGYTF. The CDR3 DNA follows: TGTGCCAGCAGTTCGCCAGGGAATGGCTACACCTTC.

The genes are TRBV18 and TRBJ1-2; no definite D call. This CDR3 spans 14 amino acids. Trimming left V 3 bases short and J 0 bases short, with 8 bases between. Germline V gene lookup returns CDR1 KGHSH and CDR2 LQKENI. CDR3 DNA sequence: TGTGCCAGCTCACCCGCGGCGACTAACTATGGCTACACCTTC. Amino acid sequence: CASSPAATNYGYTF.

The V gene is TRBV10-2, the J gene TRBJ1-5; possibly TRBD1 for D (5 bases). Germline V gene data show CDR1 as WSHSY and CDR2 as SAAADI. Trimming took 4 bases from V and 4 from J, leaving 8 bases between them. There are 13 residues in the CDR3. This CDR3 reads CASSGQMNQPQHF. The CDR3 DNA follows: TGCGCCAGCAGTGGACAGATGAATCAGCCCCAGCATTTT.

This sequence joins TRBV2 and TRBJ2-7; 12 nucleotides agree with TRBD1. The germline CDR1 and CDR2 sequences are SNHLY and FYNNEI. The trim removed 6 bases at V and 2 bases at J, leaving 8 bases unmatched. The CDR3 extends over 16 amino acids. CDR3 sequence (DNA): TGTGCCAGCAGAGACCCGGGACAGGGGGCTACCTACGAGCAGTACTTC. It specifies CASRDPGQGATYEQYF.

V usage is TRBV28 and J usage is TRBJ1-6, with no clear D. The CDR3 runs to 14 residues. Germline V gene data show CDR1 as MDHEN and CDR2 as SYDVKM. Trimming cost V 6 bases and J 6 bases, with 12 bases left between them. CDR3 sequence reads: CASSAGPVNSPLHF. In nucleotides, the CDR3 is TGTGCCAGCAGCGCTGGGCCGGTTAATTCACCCCTCCACTTT.

This sequence joins TRBV7-9 and TRBJ1-2; D is unresolved. CDR3 size: 14 residues. The germline V gene has CDR1 SEHNR and CDR2 FQNEAQ (reference sequence). Between the trimmed V and J ends, which lost 1 base and 4 bases, there was a span of 10 bases. The DNA of the CDR3 is TGTGCCAGCAGCTTAGTCTCCCCTCTCTATGGCTACACCTTC. It yields the protein CASSLVSPLYGYTF.

CDR3 region: CARSGLYTF. The DNA of the CDR3 is TGTGCCAGAAGCGGGCTGTACACCTTC. V is TRBV5-3 and J is TRBJ1-2; D unclear. TRBV5-3 counts as an open reading frame of uncertain function. CDR3 length: 9 amino acids. V gave up 4 bases and J gave up 11 bases, with 6 bases separating them.

The V and J genes are TRBV27 and TRBJ1-1, with TRBD1 matching over 9 bases. The CDR3 runs 16 residues. The germline V gene has CDR1 MNHEY and CDR2 SMNVEV (reference sequence). After removal of 7 bases from V and 7 bases from J, the junction contained 16 bases not matched to a gene. In DNA, the CDR3 is TGTGCCAGCACCGGGGGTCCGGGACAGGGAGGTAGTGAAGCTTTCTTT. Encoded protein: CASTGGPGQGGSEAFF.

V is TRBV18 and J is TRBJ1-1, with no clear D. The V gene lost 5 bases and the J gene lost 1 base, with 8 bases spanning the gap. This CDR3 region has 13 residues. From germline, CDR1 is KGHSH and CDR2 LQKENI. CDR3 DNA: TGTGCCAGCTCAGAGGCGGGGAACACTGAAGCTTTCTTT. This gives the protein CASSEAGNTEAFF.

This clone showed up just a few times. J is TRBJ1-2 and V is TRBV9, with TRBD1 matching over 7 bases. The CDR3 extends over 14 amino acids. V lost 3 bases, J lost 4 bases, and 6 bases stayed unmatched. Germline V gene data show CDR1 as SGDLS and CDR2 as YYNGEE. CDR3 loop: CASSGSGGVYGYTF. CDR3 nucleotide sequence: TGTGCCAGCAGCGGGTCAGGGGGTGTCTATGGCTACACCTTC.

The chain recombines TRBV28 with TRBJ1-2; the match to TRBD1 covers 7 bases. Losses at the gene ends were 2 bases for V and 2 bases for J; bases not matched to a gene: 2. Germline CDR1 and CDR2: MDHEN and SYDVKM. There are 14 residues in the CDR3. The CDR3: CASSLGTVNYGYTF. For the CDR3, the DNA is TGTGCCAGCAGTTTAGGGACAGTAAACTATGGCTACACCTTC.

A word on this clone: In the same sample, other DNA sequences code for this CDR3. This chain uses TRBV6-1 with TRBJ2-7; perhaps TRBD1 as D (6 bases). The V and J ends lost 1 base and 3 bases respectively, with 13 bases between them. CDR3 size: 15 residues. Germline V gene sequence: CDR1 MNHNS, CDR2 SASEGT. As DNA, the CDR3 is TGTGCCAGCAGTGAAGAGGGGCAGGGGTTCTACGAGCAGTACTTC. It encodes CASSEEGQGFYEQYF.

The CDR3 spells CASSRDYFAEAFF. DNA of the CDR3: TGTGCCAGTAGCCGAGACTATTTCGCTGAAGCTTTCTTT. The rearrangement uses TRBV19 and TRBJ1-1; no definite D call. Trimming pared 6 bases from V and 6 bases from J, leaving 14 bases between. This CDR3 region has 13 residues. Germline CDR1 and CDR2: LNHDA and SQIVND (reference sequence).